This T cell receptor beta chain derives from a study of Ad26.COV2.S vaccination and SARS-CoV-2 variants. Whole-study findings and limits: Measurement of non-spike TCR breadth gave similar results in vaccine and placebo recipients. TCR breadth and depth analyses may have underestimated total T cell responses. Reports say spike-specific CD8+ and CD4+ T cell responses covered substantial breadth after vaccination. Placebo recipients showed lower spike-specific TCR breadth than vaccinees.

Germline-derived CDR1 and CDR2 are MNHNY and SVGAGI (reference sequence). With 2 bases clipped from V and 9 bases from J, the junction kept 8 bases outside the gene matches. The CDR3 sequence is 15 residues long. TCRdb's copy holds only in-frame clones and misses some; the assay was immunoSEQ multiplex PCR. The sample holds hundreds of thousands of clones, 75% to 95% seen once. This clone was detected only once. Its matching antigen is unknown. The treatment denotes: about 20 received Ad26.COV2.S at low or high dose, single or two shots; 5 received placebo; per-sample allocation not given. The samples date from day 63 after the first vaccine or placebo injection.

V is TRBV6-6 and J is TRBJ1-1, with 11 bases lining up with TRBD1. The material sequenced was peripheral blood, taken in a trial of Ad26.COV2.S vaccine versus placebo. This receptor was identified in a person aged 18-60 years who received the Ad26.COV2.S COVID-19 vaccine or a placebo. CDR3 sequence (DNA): TGTGCCAGCAGTTACCAAGGACAGGGGGCGCCCAAAGCTTTCTTT. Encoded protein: CASSYQGQGAPKAFF.